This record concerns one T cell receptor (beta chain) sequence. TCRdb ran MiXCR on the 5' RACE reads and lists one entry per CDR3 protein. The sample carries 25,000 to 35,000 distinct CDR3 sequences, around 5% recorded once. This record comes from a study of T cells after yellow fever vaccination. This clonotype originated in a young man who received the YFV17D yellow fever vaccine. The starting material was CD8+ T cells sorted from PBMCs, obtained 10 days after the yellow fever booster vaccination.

CDR3 loop: CSLWGRAPGDEQFF. The CDR3 DNA reads as TGCAGCCTCTGGGGCCGGGCTCCGGGGGATGAGCAGTTCTTC. This chain joins TRBV20-1 and TRBJ2-1; a weak D match, TRBD2 (6 bases). Germline V lookup: CDR1 DFQATT, CDR2 SNEGSKA (reference sequence). The CDR3 has 14 residues.